One T cell receptor (beta chain) is described in this entry. This sample stems from a study of T cells in tumors after PD-1 blockade. Looking at the study overall: Peripheral blood samples averaged approximately 33,000 unique clonotypes and more than 90,000 templates.

Genomic DNA template from tumor biopsies or peripheral blood, about 616 ng to 6,500 ng input. The assay was immunoSEQ multiplex PCR, and TCRdb's table has in-frame clones only and misses some. The repertoire holds some 25,000 clones, with about 82% as singletons. Trimming at V came to 2 bases and at J to 7 bases, leaving 7 bases not matched to a gene. The CDR3 is 15 residues long. Germline assignment: CDR1 SGHDN and CDR2 FVKESK. Material: PBMCs, obtained after anti-PD-1 treatment. The TCR sequence derives from a human donor with basal cell carcinoma. The rearrangement uses TRBV14 and TRBJ2-5, with TRBD2 matching over 10 bases. This CDR3 is CASSQLAGAKGTQYF. CDR3 bases: TGTGCCAGCAGCCAACTAGCGGGGGCGAAAGGGACCCAGTACTTC.